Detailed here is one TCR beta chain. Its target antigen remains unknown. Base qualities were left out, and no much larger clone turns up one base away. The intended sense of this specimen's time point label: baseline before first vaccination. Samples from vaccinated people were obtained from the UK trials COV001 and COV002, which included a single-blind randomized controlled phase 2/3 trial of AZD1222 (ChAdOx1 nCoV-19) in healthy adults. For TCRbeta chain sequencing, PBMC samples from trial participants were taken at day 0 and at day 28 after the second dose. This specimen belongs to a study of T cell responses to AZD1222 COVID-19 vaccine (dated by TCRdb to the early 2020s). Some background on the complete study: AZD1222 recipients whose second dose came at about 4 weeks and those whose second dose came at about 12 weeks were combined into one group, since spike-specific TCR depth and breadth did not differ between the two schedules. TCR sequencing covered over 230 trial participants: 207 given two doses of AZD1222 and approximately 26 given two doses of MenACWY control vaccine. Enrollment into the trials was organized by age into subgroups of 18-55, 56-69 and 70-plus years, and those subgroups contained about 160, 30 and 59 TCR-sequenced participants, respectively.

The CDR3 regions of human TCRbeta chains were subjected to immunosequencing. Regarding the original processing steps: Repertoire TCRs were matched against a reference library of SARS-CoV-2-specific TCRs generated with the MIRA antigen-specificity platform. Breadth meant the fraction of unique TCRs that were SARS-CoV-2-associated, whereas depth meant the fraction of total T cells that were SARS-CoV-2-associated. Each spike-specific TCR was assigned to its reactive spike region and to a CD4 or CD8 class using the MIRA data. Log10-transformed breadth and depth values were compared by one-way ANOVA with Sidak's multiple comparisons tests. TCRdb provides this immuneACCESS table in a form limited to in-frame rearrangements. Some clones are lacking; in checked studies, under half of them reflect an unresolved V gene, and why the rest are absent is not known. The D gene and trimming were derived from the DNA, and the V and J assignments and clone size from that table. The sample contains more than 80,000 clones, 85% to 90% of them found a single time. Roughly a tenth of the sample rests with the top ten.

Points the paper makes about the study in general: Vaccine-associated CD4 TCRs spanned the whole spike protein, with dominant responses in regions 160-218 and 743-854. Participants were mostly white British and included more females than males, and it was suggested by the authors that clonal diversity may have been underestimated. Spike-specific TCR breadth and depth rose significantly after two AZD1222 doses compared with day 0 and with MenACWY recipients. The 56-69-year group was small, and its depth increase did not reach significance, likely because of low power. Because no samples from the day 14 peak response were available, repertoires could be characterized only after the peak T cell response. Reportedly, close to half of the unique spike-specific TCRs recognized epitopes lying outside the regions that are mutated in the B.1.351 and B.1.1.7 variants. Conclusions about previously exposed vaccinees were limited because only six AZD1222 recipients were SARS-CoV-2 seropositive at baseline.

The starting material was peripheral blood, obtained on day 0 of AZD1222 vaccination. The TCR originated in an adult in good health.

The CDR3 region: CASSEYPSGLTNEQFF. The nucleotide sequence is TGTGCCAGCAGTGAATACCCTAGCGGACTCACTAATGAGCAGTTCTTC. The chain joins TRBV6-1 to TRBJ2-1; TRBD2 agrees with 7 junctional bases. The CDR3, from cysteine to phenylalanine, totals 16 residues. Only CDR3 DNA is held: 48 bases, read in frame from base 1. CDR1 is given as MNHNS and CDR2 as SASEGT, both from the germline V gene. Ends trimmed: V by 2 bases, J by 7 bases; bases unmatched to a gene: 11.